This entry lists 14 T cell receptor beta chains sequenced from one sample in a study of T cell changes during pregnancy in multiple sclerosis (dated by TCRdb to 2018 to 2020). The library was made by the immunoSEQ multiplex PCR assay. Drawn from immuneACCESS, this table holds only the in-frame rearrangements with V and J called that TCRdb kept. Clones are partly lost; checked studies trace under half to an unresolved V gene and leave the rest unexplained. Across this sample there are tens of thousands of clones, with approximately 95% seen only once. The top ten clonotypes cover less than 2% of the sample. The input for sequencing was peripheral blood, taken after pregnancy. These TCRs come from a female donor in good health, enrolled as a control in a pregnancy study.

The chain links TRBV4-1 to TRBJ1-1, with TRBD1 as a possible D gene (5 bases). There are 16 residues in the CDR3. CDR1 and CDR2 from the germline V gene are MGHRA and YSYEKL. V lost 4 bases and J lost 3, with 18 bases in between. Here the CDR3 reads CASSRVPPGGYTEAFF. The CDR3 DNA reads as TGCGCCAGCAGCCGAGTCCCTCCGGGGGGGTACACTGAAGCTTTCTTT.

The V call is TRBV5-1, the J call TRBJ2-3, with 7 nucleotides matching TRBD2. Germline assignment: CDR1 SGHRS and CDR2 YFSETQ. The CDR3 is made up of 17 amino acids. The V gene end was trimmed by 1 base and the J gene end by 0 bases; junction bases not matched to a gene: 8. This chain's CDR3 is CASSLLTGGRSTDTQYF. DNA for the CDR3: TGCGCCAGCAGCTTGTTAACGGGAGGAAGGAGCACAGATACGCAGTATTTT.

The chain joins TRBV30 to TRBJ2-3; TRBD1 agrees at 7 bases. Germline CDR1 and CDR2: GTSNPN and SVGIG (reference sequence). V lost 3 bases, J lost 0 bases, and 6 bases stayed unmatched. The CDR3 is 15 residues long. The CDR3 DNA is TGTGCCTGGAGCGTTACAGGGGACAGCACAGATACGCAGTATTTT. This codes for CAWSVTGDSTDTQYF.

This clone was seen just once. This same CDR3 is encoded by further DNA sequences in the sample. The CDR3 DNA sequence: TGCGCCAGCAGCCCTAGCGGAGCGTACAATGAGCAGTTCTTC. Its protein is CASSPSGAYNEQFF. The J gene is TRBJ2-1, the V gene TRBV5-1; 7 bases fit TRBD2. CDR1 SGHRS and CDR2 YFSETQ come from the germline V gene. The CDR3 length is 14 residues. The J segment lost 4 bases and the V segment lost 4 bases, leaving 5 bases of the junction unmatched. Based on the CDR3 plus reference TRBV5-1 and TRBJ2-1, the full variable domain is KAGVTQTPRYLIKTRGQQVTLSCSPISGHRSVSWYQQTPGQGLQFLFEYFSETQRNKGNFPGRFSGRQFSNSRSEMNVSTLELGDSALYLCASSPSGAYNEQFFGPGTRLTVL.

The chain couples TRBV10-3 to TRBJ1-2; 11 bases agree with TRBD1. This CDR3 is 14 amino acids long. Losses at the gene ends were 6 bases for V and 3 bases for J; bases not matched to a gene: 3. Germline V gene data show CDR1 as ENHRY and CDR2 as SYGVKD. CDR3 bases: TGTGCCATCAGGGGGACAGGGGGTTACTATGGCTACACCTTC. The encoded protein is CAIRGTGGYYGYTF.

This sequence joins TRBV5-5 and TRBJ1-2; TRBD1 is a possible D gene (6 bases). Trimming pared 2 bases from V and 5 bases from J, leaving 19 bases between. Germline V CDR1 and CDR2: SGHKS, YYEKEE (reference sequence). This CDR3 has 16 amino acids. The CDR3 DNA sequence: TGTGCCAGCAGCTTTACAGGGATCGGACCCTTATATGGCTACACCTTC. It is translated as CASSFTGIGPLYGYTF.

A few counts support this clone. This chain uses TRBV9 with TRBJ2-2; tentatively, D is TRBD1 (6 bases). CDR1 is SGDLS, CDR2 YYNGEE, per germline. The CDR3 length is 15 residues. V shed 3 bases and J shed 4 bases, with 13 bases lying between them. The DNA for the CDR3 is TGTGCCAGCAGCGCAACAGGGTGGGGCACCGGGGAGCTGTTTTTT. Its protein product is CASSATGWGTGELFF.

This chain joins TRBV5-1 and TRBJ2-1; TRBD2 agrees at 8 bases. The trim removed 6 bases at V and 4 bases at J, leaving 9 bases unmatched. Germline V gene sequence: CDR1 SGHRS, CDR2 YFSETQ. The CDR3 runs to 15 residues. This CDR3 reads CASKEAAGEYNEQFF. As DNA, the CDR3 is TGCGCCAGCAAGGAGGCAGCGGGAGAGTACAATGAGCAGTTCTTC.

This chain connects TRBV19 to TRBJ2-2; 15 nucleotides match TRBD2. V gave up 5 bases and J gave up 7 bases; unmatched junction bases: 8. The length of the CDR3 is 17 residues. Germline values: CDR1 LNHDA, CDR2 SQIVND (reference sequence). The CDR3 coding sequence is TGTGCCAGTAGTCGAAGGGGACTAGCGGGAGGAATCGGGGAGCTGTTTTTT. Translating gives CASSRRGLAGGIGELFF.

The rearrangement links TRBV7-6 to TRBJ2-7, with TRBD2 matching over 7 bases. The J segment lost 5 bases and the V segment lost 2 bases, leaving 6 bases of the junction unmatched. The germline gives CDR1 SGHVS, CDR2 FNYEAQ. This CDR3 has 14 amino acids. DNA of the CDR3: TGTGCCAGCAGCTTACGGGGGGTCAGGAACGAGCAGTACTTC. It encodes CASSLRGVRNEQYF.

The chain recombines TRBV5-1 with TRBJ1-1; the match to TRBD1 covers 7 bases. Germline-derived CDR1 and CDR2 are SGHRS and YFSETQ. The V gene end was trimmed by 3 bases and the J gene end by 0 bases; junction bases not matched to a gene: 2. This CDR3 contains 14 residues. CDR3 residues: CASSSQGLNTEAFF. The CDR3 DNA is TGCGCCAGCAGCTCACAGGGGTTGAACACTGAAGCTTTCTTT. Filled out from reference TRBV5-1 and TRBJ1-1, the complete variable domain reads KAGVTQTPRYLIKTRGQQVTLSCSPISGHRSVSWYQQTPGQGLQFLFEYFSETQRNKGNFPGRFSGRQFSNSRSEMNVSTLELGDSALYLCASSSQGLNTEAFFGQGTRLTVV.

The chain couples TRBV27 to TRBJ2-7; D may be TRBD1 (6 bases). V was cut by 5 bases and J by 4 bases, with 18 bases left in between. Germline CDR1 MNHEY, CDR2 SMNVEV (reference sequence). CDR3 length: 15 amino acids. CDR3 amino acids: CASSPDQIGQYEQYF. DNA for the CDR3: TGTGCCAGCAGTCCCGACCAAATAGGACAGTACGAGCAGTACTTC.

The V call is TRBV19, the J call TRBJ2-2; 10 positions agree with TRBD2. The CDR3 runs to 17 residues. In germline, CDR1 is LNHDA, CDR2 SQIVND (reference sequence). The trim removed 0 bases at V and 5 bases at J, leaving 6 bases unmatched. This chain's CDR3 is CASSIELAGVWTGELFF. The CDR3 region has the DNA TGTGCCAGTAGTATAGAGCTAGCGGGAGTTTGGACCGGGGAGCTGTTTTTT.

The CDR3 spells CASSYSKGGGTEAFF. The DNA for the CDR3 is TGTGCCAGCAGTTACTCGAAGGGCGGGGGCACTGAAGCTTTCTTT. The rearrangement uses TRBV6-5 and TRBJ1-1, with D perhaps TRBD1 (5 bases). Trimming took off 0 bases at V and 4 bases at J, with 12 bases between the two ends. From germline, CDR1 is MNHEY and CDR2 SVGAGI. This CDR3 has 15 residues.